This TCR beta chain is drawn from a study of T cells expressing NK-cell markers. The study's findings and limits: NKG2C+ dominant clonotype frequencies in 5 or 6 donors were roughly 1.0-7.5% of CD8+ T cells. Once again these clonotypes came out on top in the CD3+CD56-NKG2C+ fraction of a handful of donors.

Germline assignment: CDR1 DFQATT and CDR2 SNEGSKA (reference sequence). The CDR3 consists of 13 residues. UMI-tagged 5'RACE template switching yielded the TCR beta cDNA. For each CDR3 protein, TCRdb gives one entry from its re-call of the 5' RACE reads, without DNA. In total, the table holds about 260,000 distinct CDR3 sequences. To note about this clonotype: The antigen is not known.

The sequence was collected from a woman aged 18-70 years in good health. The specimen sequenced was blood T cells: a sorted CD56 or NKG2C T cell subset, CD4+ or CD8+ T cells, or bulk PBMC T cells (not recorded which). This chain joins TRBV20-1 and TRBJ2-2. CDR3 amino acids: CSTPKLGGGELFF.